The rows below give T cell receptor beta chains drawn from one sample of a study of cytomegalovirus exposure and HLA in healthy donors. Here immunoSEQ multiplex PCR was the method, and the copy in TCRdb shows in-frame clones only, minus some. Of roughly 63,000 clones detected, 70% to 90% appear once; the ten largest clones hold roughly 1.2%. The specimen sequenced was PBMCs. These receptors were taken from a woman aged 18-29 years in good health and CMV-seronegative. The CDR3 runs from the conserved cysteine through the conserved F or W. Fields, in order: D gene, clone size, V gene, J gene, CDR3 protein, CDR3 DNA. D genes are given only for firm matches. Clone size is stated in some rows and not others, as once, few, many or a class when expanded.

d_gene: .
abundance: once
v_gene: TRBV27
j_gene: TRBJ2-3
CDR3aa: CASNSGTTSTDTQYF
CDR3nt: TGTGCCAGCAACAGCGGGACAACTAGCACAGATACGCAGTATTTT

d_gene: .
abundance: .
v_gene: TRBV7-6
j_gene: TRBJ2-5
CDR3aa: CASSLLTLNRDQETQYF
CDR3nt: TGTGCCAGCAGCCTTCTGACCCTAAACAGGGACCAAGAGACCCAGTACTTC

d_gene: TRBD1
abundance: .
v_gene: TRBV27
j_gene: TRBJ2-7
CDR3aa: CASSLSFGTGGGEQYF
CDR3nt: TGTGCCAGCAGTTTATCCTTCGGGACAGGGGGAGGTGAGCAGTACTTC

d_gene: .
abundance: .
v_gene: TRBV2
j_gene: TRBJ2-1
CDR3aa: CASSDFQVAYNEQFF
CDR3nt: TGTGCCAGCAGTGATTTCCAGGTCGCATACAATGAGCAGTTCTTC

d_gene: TRBD1
abundance: .
v_gene: TRBV6-6
j_gene: TRBJ2-1
CDR3aa: CASNPGQGNNEQFF
CDR3nt: TGTGCCAGCAACCCGGGACAGGGAAACAATGAGCAGTTCTTC

d_gene: .
abundance: .
v_gene: TRBV7-2
j_gene: TRBJ1-5
CDR3aa: CASSLVVGNQPQHF
CDR3nt: TGTGCCAGCAGCTTAGTAGTCGGGAATCAGCCCCAGCATTTT

d_gene: TRBD1
abundance: .
v_gene: TRBV30
j_gene: TRBJ2-7
CDR3aa: CAWSGIRQGRYEQYF
CDR3nt: TGTGCCTGGAGTGGAATTAGACAGGGCCGGTACGAGCAGTACTTC

d_gene: .
abundance: .
v_gene: TRBV7-9
j_gene: TRBJ2-7
CDR3aa: CASSLDLAAYEQYF
CDR3nt: TGTGCCAGCAGCTTAGATCTAGCCGCCTACGAGCAGTACTTC

d_gene: TRBD2
abundance: .
v_gene: TRBV15
j_gene: TRBJ2-1
CDR3aa: CATSSPTSGGLPNGEQFF
CDR3nt: TGTGCCACCAGCAGCCCAACTAGCGGGGGGCTCCCTAATGGTGAGCAGTTCTTC

d_gene: .
abundance: .
v_gene: TRBV5-1
j_gene: TRBJ2-7
CDR3aa: CASSLAGVVSAREQYF
CDR3nt: TGCGCCAGCAGCTTGGCTGGAGTAGTCTCCGCGAGAGAGCAGTACTTC

d_gene: TRBD1
abundance: .
v_gene: TRBV18
j_gene: TRBJ2-6
CDR3aa: CASSPRQGAASGANVLTF
CDR3nt: TGTGCCAGCTCGCCCAGACAGGGGGCGGCCTCTGGGGCCAACGTCCTGACTTTC

d_gene: .
abundance: .
v_gene: TRBV5-1
j_gene: TRBJ2-7
CDR3aa: CASSLRTAYEQYF
CDR3nt: TGTGCCAGCAGCTTGAGGACTGCTTACGAGCAGTACTTC

d_gene: .
abundance: .
v_gene: TRBV4-1
j_gene: TRBJ1-5
CDR3aa: CASSRAGVNQPQHF
CDR3nt: TGCGCCAGCAGCCGAGCCGGAGTTAATCAGCCCCAGCATTTT

d_gene: .
abundance: .
v_gene: TRBV2
j_gene: TRBJ2-5
CDR3aa: CASIGLQETQYF
CDR3nt: TGTGCCAGCATAGGACTACAAGAGACCCAGTACTTC

d_gene: .
abundance: .
v_gene: TRBV30
j_gene: TRBJ1-3
CDR3aa: CAWSVGQVSGNTIYF
CDR3nt: TGTGCCTGGAGTGTTGGCCAAGTCTCTGGAAACACCATATATTTT

d_gene: TRBD2
abundance: .
v_gene: TRBV6-5
j_gene: TRBJ2-7
CDR3aa: CASRATSGATYEQYF
CDR3nt: TGTGCCAGCAGAGCGACTAGCGGCGCAACCTACGAGCAGTACTTC

d_gene: .
abundance: few
v_gene: TRBV27
j_gene: TRBJ2-1
CDR3aa: CSTRGRWVHEQFF
CDR3nt: TGTTCCACCAGGGGGAGGTGGGTCCATGAGCAGTTCTTC

d_gene: .
abundance: .
v_gene: TRBV15
j_gene: TRBJ2-2
CDR3aa: CATSRDRVRAGELFF
CDR3nt: TGTGCCACCAGCAGAGACAGGGTACGAGCCGGGGAGCTGTTTTTT

d_gene: .
abundance: .
v_gene: TRBV5-1
j_gene: TRBJ1-1
CDR3aa: CASSHKAGRVNTEAFF
CDR3nt: TGCGCCAGCAGCCATAAAGCGGGACGCGTGAACACTGAAGCTTTCTTT

d_gene: .
abundance: .
v_gene: TRBV5-1
j_gene: TRBJ2-2
CDR3aa: CASSLGPLGGGTGELFF
CDR3nt: TGCGCCAGCAGCTTGGGCCCGCTTGGGGGAGGTACCGGGGAGCTGTTTTTT

d_gene: .
abundance: .
v_gene: TRBV5-1
j_gene: TRBJ1-1
CDR3aa: CASSLNGANTEAFF
CDR3nt: TGCGCCAGCAGCTTGAATGGGGCCAACACTGAAGCTTTCTTT

d_gene: TRBD2
abundance: .
v_gene: TRBV7-2
j_gene: TRBJ2-7
CDR3aa: CASSTAGGFYEQYF
CDR3nt: TGTGCCAGCAGCACAGCGGGAGGGTTCTACGAGCAGTACTTC

d_gene: .
abundance: .
v_gene: TRBV7-2
j_gene: TRBJ1-1
CDR3aa: CASSLGELNTEAFF
CDR3nt: TGTGCCAGCAGCTTAGGGGAGTTAAACACTGAAGCTTTCTTT

d_gene: .
abundance: .
v_gene: TRBV11-2
j_gene: TRBJ1-1
CDR3aa: CASSLSSLSTEAFF
CDR3nt: TGTGCCAGCAGCTTATCTAGTTTGAGTACTGAAGCTTTCTTT

d_gene: .
abundance: .
v_gene: TRBV7-2
j_gene: TRBJ2-1
CDR3aa: CASSEAANEQFF
CDR3nt: TGTGCCAGCAGCGAGGCCGCCAATGAGCAGTTCTTC

d_gene: TRBD1
abundance: few
v_gene: TRBV6-5
j_gene: TRBJ1-2
CDR3aa: CASRETGSYGYTF
CDR3nt: TGTGCCAGCAGGGAGACAGGGAGCTATGGCTACACCTTC

d_gene: TRBD2
abundance: .
v_gene: TRBV19
j_gene: TRBJ2-3
CDR3aa: CASNSPRGLAGVPTDTQYF
CDR3nt: TGTGCCAGTAATTCCCCCCGGGGACTAGCGGGGGTCCCCACAGATACGCAGTATTTT

d_gene: .
abundance: .
v_gene: TRBV6-5
j_gene: TRBJ2-7
CDR3aa: CASSVYEQYF
CDR3nt: TGTGCCAGCAGTGTATACGAGCAGTACTTC

d_gene: TRBD2
abundance: .
v_gene: TRBV11-2
j_gene: TRBJ2-7
CDR3aa: CASSGLAGGIYEQYF
CDR3nt: TGTGCCAGCAGCGGACTAGCGGGAGGGATCTACGAGCAGTACTTC

d_gene: TRBD1
abundance: .
v_gene: TRBV7-9
j_gene: TRBJ1-2
CDR3aa: CASSPADRPYYGYTF
CDR3nt: TGTGCCAGCAGCCCCGCGGACAGGCCATACTATGGCTACACCTTC

d_gene: .
abundance: .
v_gene: TRBV6-5
j_gene: TRBJ2-7
CDR3aa: CASTSSYEQYF
CDR3nt: TGTGCCAGCACCTCCTCCTACGAGCAGTACTTC

d_gene: TRBD2
abundance: .
v_gene: TRBV7-2
j_gene: TRBJ2-5
CDR3aa: CASSWTSGRQETQYF
CDR3nt: TGTGCCAGCAGCTGGACTAGCGGGAGACAAGAGACCCAGTACTTC

d_gene: .
abundance: .
v_gene: TRBV18
j_gene: TRBJ1-1
CDR3aa: CASRGLLIMNTEAFF
CDR3nt: TGTGCCAGCCGCGGACTCCTAATCATGAACACTGAAGCTTTCTTT

d_gene: .
abundance: .
v_gene: TRBV29-1
j_gene: TRBJ2-2
CDR3aa: CSVEIGARSTGELFF
CDR3nt: TGCAGCGTTGAAATAGGAGCCAGATCCACCGGGGAGCTGTTTTTT

d_gene: TRBD1
abundance: .
v_gene: TRBV19
j_gene: TRBJ1-6
CDR3aa: CASSRLSHTRGQSSYNSPLHF
CDR3nt: TGTGCCAGTAGTCGATTGAGTCACACTCGGGGACAGAGCTCCTATAATTCACCCCTCCACTTT

d_gene: TRBD1
abundance: .
v_gene: TRBV28
j_gene: TRBJ1-5
CDR3aa: CASSSLQGAGNQPQHF
CDR3nt: TGTGCCAGCAGTTCCCTACAGGGGGCGGGCAATCAGCCCCAGCATTTT

d_gene: .
abundance: once
v_gene: TRBV21-1
j_gene: TRBJ1-3
CDR3aa: CASSKAAGNTIYF
CDR3nt: TGTGCCAGCAGCAAAGCCGCTGGAAACACCATATATTTT

d_gene: TRBD2
abundance: .
v_gene: TRBV28
j_gene: TRBJ2-5
CDR3aa: CASSLGLAGVGETQYF
CDR3nt: TGTGCCAGCAGTTTAGGACTAGCGGGAGTTGGAGAGACCCAGTACTTC

d_gene: .
abundance: once
v_gene: TRBV5-4
j_gene: TRBJ2-1
CDR3aa: CASSLQEGSYNEQFF
CDR3nt: TGTGCCAGCAGCTTGCAGGAGGGTTCCTACAATGAGCAGTTCTTC

d_gene: .
abundance: .
v_gene: TRBV6-5
j_gene: TRBJ2-2
CDR3aa: CASNGGGLAGELFF
CDR3nt: TGTGCCAGCAACGGCGGGGGCCTGGCCGGGGAGCTGTTTTTT

d_gene: TRBD1
abundance: .
v_gene: TRBV18
j_gene: TRBJ1-4
CDR3aa: CASSPALWDRGEKLFF
CDR3nt: TGTGCCAGCTCACCAGCATTATGGGACAGGGGTGAAAAACTGTTTTTT

d_gene: .
abundance: .
v_gene: TRBV7-2
j_gene: TRBJ1-5
CDR3aa: CASSPSLAGVQPQHF
CDR3nt: TGTGCCAGCAGCCCGAGTTTGGCGGGGGTTCAGCCCCAGCATTTT

d_gene: .
abundance: .
v_gene: TRBV12-1
j_gene: TRBJ2-4
CDR3aa: CASSFGDRADIQYF
CDR3nt: TGTGCCAGCAGCTTTGGGGACAGGGCAGACATTCAGTACTTC

d_gene: TRBD2
abundance: once
v_gene: TRBV7-2
j_gene: TRBJ2-1
CDR3aa: CASSLLPTSGVYNEQFF
CDR3nt: TGTGCCAGCAGCTTATTACCTACTAGCGGAGTGTACAATGAGCAGTTCTTC